This T cell receptor beta chain comes out of a study of cytomegalovirus exposure and HLA in healthy donors. At sampling all donors were nominally healthy, likely with unrecorded immune exposures. This CDR3 has 15 amino acids. The germline V and J ends were trimmed by 4 bases and 4 bases, with 17 bases remaining between them. Germline V gene sequence: CDR1 SGDLS, CDR2 YYNGEE. There are a few counts of this clone. The target antigen is unknown. Study findings and constraints: Based on reports, TCR beta sequences accurately predicted HLA-A and HLA-B alleles for most subjects. The authors later found TCR association rates varying by HLA locus, with DRB1 most and HLA-C fewest. Immune exposure was documented only through CMV serostatus.

PCR was performed using 60 Vbeta and 13 Jbeta primers. Assay: immunoSEQ multiplex PCR; the TCRdb copy retains only in-frame clones and omits some. The table lists 100,000 to 150,000 clones, about 10% of them singletons. This receptor was taken from a woman aged 18-29 years in good health and CMV-seropositive. The V gene is TRBV9, the J gene TRBJ1-1; D is uncertain. The specimen was PBMCs. The CDR3 protein is CASSLRAHPGTEAFF. The CDR3, as DNA: TGTGCCAGCAGCCTCCGCGCGCACCCGGGCACTGAAGCTTTCTTT.